Following are 3 T cell receptor beta chains from one sample sequenced in a study of cytomegalovirus exposure and HLA in healthy donors. Use of 60 Vbeta and 13 Jbeta primers characterized the PCR. Some clones are missing from TCRdb's copy, which holds only in-frame ones; the method was immunoSEQ multiplex PCR. The table records 120,000 to 150,000 clones, roughly three quarters of them present only once. The material sequenced was PBMCs. The receptors were gathered from a woman younger than 45 in good health and CMV-seronegative.

This clone was observed once. The chain combines TRBV6-1 with TRBJ2-3; D unclear. The V gene's germline CDR1 is MNHNS and CDR2 SASEGT. Trimming left V 6 bases short and J 1 base short, with 8 bases between. The CDR3 sequence is 13 residues long. CDR3 sequence: CASRSGGTDTQYF. CDR3 in DNA: TGTGCCAGCAGGAGTGGAGGCACAGATACGCAGTATTTT.

The chain joins TRBV19 to TRBJ2-3; TRBD2 matches 7 bases. The V gene's germline CDR1 is LNHDA and CDR2 SQIVND (reference sequence). The CDR3 length is 15 residues. J lost 3 bases, V lost 5 bases, and 8 bases had no gene match. CDR3: CASSPRAGRTDTQYF. CDR3 nucleotides: TGTGCCAGTAGTCCGCGAGCGGGGAGGACAGATACGCAGTATTTT.

CDR3 in DNA: TGTGCCAGCAGTTTTCACTACGAGCAGTACTTC. Translated: CASSFHYEQYF. This chain uses TRBV28 with TRBJ2-7; D is unclear. The V and J ends lost 3 bases and 3 bases respectively, with 3 bases between them. The CDR3 has 11 residues. The germline V gene encodes CDR1 MDHEN and CDR2 SYDVKM.